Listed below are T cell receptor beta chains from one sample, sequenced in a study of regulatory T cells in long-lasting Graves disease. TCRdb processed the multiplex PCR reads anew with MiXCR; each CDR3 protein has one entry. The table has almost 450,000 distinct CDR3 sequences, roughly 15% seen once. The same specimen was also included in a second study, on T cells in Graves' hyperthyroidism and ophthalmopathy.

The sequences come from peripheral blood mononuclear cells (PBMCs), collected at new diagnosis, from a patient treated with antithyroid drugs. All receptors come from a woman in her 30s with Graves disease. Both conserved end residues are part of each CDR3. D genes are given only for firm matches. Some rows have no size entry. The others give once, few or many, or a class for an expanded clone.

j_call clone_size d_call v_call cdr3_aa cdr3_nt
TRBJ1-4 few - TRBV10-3 CAISGSWAENEKLFF TGTGCCATCAGTGGATCCTGGGCCGAAAATGAAAAACTGTTTTTT
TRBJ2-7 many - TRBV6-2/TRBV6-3 CASRVSGIYEQYF TGTGCCAGCAGAGTCAGCGGAATATACGAGCAGTACTTC
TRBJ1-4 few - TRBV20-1 CSALQRAAPVKLFF TGCAGTGCCCTCCAGCGGGCGGCCCCCGTCAAACTGTTTTTT
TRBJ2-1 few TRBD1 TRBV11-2 CASSPPYRDRAYNEQFF TGTGCCAGCAGCCCTCCATACCGGGACAGGGCCTACAATGAGCAGTTCTTC
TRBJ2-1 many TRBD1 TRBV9 CASTQQGQDEQFF TGTGCCAGCACCCAACAGGGGCAGGATGAGCAGTTCTTC
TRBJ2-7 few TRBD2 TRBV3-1 CASSMTSDSSYEQYF TGTGCCAGCAGCATGACTAGCGACAGCTCCTACGAGCAGTACTTC
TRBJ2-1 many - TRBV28 CASSFLTGNEQFF TGTGCCAGCAGTTTTCTTACGGGAAATGAGCAGTTCTTC
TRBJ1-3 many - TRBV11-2 CASSGQTGNTIYF TGTGCCAGCAGCGGACAGACCGGAAACACCATATATTTT
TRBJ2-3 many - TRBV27 CASSPLSTDTQYF TGTGCCAGCAGTCCCCTCAGCACAGATACGCAGTATTTT
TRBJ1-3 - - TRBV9 CASSVVPTSGNTIYF TGTGCCAGCAGCGTAGTGCCAACCTCTGGAAACACCATATATTTT